Listed below are T cell receptor beta chains from one sample, sequenced in a study of blood T cells in healthy people across ages. Each CDR3 protein gets one entry after TCRdb re-called the 5' RACE reads with MiXCR. The table records around 1.1 million distinct CDR3 sequences, more than 30% of them present only once. The sample was blood. These receptors were collected from a man between 18 and 29 years old in good health. Both conserved end residues are part of each CDR3. The order of the fields is V gene, CDR3 length, J gene, clone size, CDR3 protein. Clone size appears in some rows only: once, few, many, or a class for an expanded clone.

TRBV14	16	TRBJ2-5	.	CASSQDIGGSYNEQYF
TRBV4-3	15	TRBJ1-2	.	CVSSQGTRMNYGYTF
TRBV30	12	TRBJ1-1	once	CARSDADTEAFF
TRBV5-1	14	TRBJ1-2	.	CASSLVRYNYGYTF
TRBV6-2/TRBV6-3	13	TRBJ2-5	.	CASSMNSGETQYF
TRBV5-5	16	TRBJ2-2	once	CASSDLGQGNTGELFF
TRBV29-1	13	TRBJ2-3	few	CSVVGVTQDTQYF
TRBV29-1	11	TRBJ1-1	.	CSVAGVAEAFF
TRBV7-9	16	TRBJ1-2	few	CASSSENSDLLYGYTF
TRBV20-1	15	TRBJ2-3	.	CSVQTSGPSTDTQYF
TRBV20-1	16	TRBJ1-1	few	CSARRGGRDLNTEAFF
TRBV7-9	18	TRBJ2-3	once	CASSLAKGTAPSTDTQYF
TRBV10-3	11	TRBJ1-2	many	CAISGTYGYTF
TRBV27	15	TRBJ2-3	few	CASSPNSLTTDTQYF